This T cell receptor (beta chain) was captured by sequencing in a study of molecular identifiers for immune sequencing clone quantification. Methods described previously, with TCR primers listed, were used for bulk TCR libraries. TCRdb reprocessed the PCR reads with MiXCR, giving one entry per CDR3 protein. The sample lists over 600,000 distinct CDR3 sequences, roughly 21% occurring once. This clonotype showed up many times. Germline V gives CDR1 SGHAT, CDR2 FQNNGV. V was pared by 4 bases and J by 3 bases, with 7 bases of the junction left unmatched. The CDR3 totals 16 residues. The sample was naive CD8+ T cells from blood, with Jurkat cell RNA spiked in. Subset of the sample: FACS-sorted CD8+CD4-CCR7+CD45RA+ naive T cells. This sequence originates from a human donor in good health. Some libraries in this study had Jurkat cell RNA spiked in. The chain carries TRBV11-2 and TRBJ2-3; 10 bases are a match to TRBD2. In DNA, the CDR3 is TGTGCCAGCAGCTCCAAGCGGGGGGGCCTGACAGATACGCAGTATTTT. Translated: CASSSKRGGLTDTQYF.